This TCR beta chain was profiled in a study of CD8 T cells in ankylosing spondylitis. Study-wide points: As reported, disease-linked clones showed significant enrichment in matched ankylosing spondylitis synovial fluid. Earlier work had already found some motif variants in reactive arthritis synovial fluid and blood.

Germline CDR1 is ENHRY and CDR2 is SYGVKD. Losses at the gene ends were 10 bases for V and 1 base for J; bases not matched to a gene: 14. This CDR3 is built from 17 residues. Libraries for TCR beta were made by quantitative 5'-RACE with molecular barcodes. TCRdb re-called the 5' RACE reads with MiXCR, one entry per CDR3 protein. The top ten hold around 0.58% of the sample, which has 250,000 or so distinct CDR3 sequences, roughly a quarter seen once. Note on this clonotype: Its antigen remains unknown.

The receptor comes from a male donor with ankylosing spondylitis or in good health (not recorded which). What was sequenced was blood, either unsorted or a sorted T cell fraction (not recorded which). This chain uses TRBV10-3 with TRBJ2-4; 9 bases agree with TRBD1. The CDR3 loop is CATLTGTGTDAKNIQYF. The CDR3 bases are TGTGCCACTCTTACCGGGACAGGGACCGACGCCAAAAACATTCAGTACTTC.